This T cell receptor beta chain comes out of a study of blood T cell repertoires in COVID-19. Method: immunoSEQ multiplex PCR; TCRdb's copy keeps in-frame clones and lacks some. The repertoire consists of about 130,000 clones, with more than 80% occurring once and the leading ten covering less than 3.5%. The sequence was obtained from a woman aged 80 or over with COVID-19, enrolled during active disease. Input material: peripheral blood.

Written as DNA, the CDR3 is TGTGCCAGCAGAGCGGACAGGGGAACAGCTTTCTTT. Translation: CASRADRGTAFF. V is TRBV2 and J is TRBJ1-1; 9 nucleotides line up with TRBD1. Germline assignment: CDR1 SNHLY and CDR2 FYNNEI. The CDR3 extends over 12 amino acids. V gave up 6 bases and J gave up 10 bases; unmatched junction bases: 6. Full variable domain (rest looked up from reference TRBV2 and TRBJ1-1): EPEVTQTPSHQVTQMGQEVILRCVPISNHLYFYWYRQILGQKVEFLVSFYNNEISEKSEIFDDQFSVERPDGSNFTLKIRSTKLEDSAMYFCASRADRGTAFFGQGTRLTVV.